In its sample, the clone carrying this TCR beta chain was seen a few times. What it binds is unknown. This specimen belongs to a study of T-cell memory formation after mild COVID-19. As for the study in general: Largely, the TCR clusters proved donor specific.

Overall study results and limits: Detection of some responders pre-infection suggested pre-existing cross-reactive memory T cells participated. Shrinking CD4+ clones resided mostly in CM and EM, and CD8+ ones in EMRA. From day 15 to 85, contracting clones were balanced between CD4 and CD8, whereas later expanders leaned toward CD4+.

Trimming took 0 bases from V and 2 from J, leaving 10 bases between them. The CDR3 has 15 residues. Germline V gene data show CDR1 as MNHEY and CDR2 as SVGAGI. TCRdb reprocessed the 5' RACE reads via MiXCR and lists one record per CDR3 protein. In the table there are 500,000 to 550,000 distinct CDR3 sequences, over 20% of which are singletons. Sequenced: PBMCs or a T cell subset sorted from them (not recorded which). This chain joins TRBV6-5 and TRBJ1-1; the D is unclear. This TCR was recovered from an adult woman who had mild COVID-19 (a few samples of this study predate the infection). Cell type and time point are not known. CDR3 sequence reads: CASSYSPPKNTEAFF. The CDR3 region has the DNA TGTGCCAGCAGTTACTCTCCCCCGAAAAACACTGAAGCTTTCTTT.